This T cell receptor beta chain was identified in a study of blood T cells in healthy people across ages. Turning to this clonotype: Its specificity is not known.

Trimming cost V 6 bases and J 4 bases, with 13 bases left between them. The length of the CDR3 is 13 residues. The germline V gene encodes CDR1 DFQATT and CDR2 SNEGSKA (reference sequence). General observations from the study: Diversity figures derived from one million T cells were judged to underestimate the true value.

It was with a sample-barcoded 5' primer and a J-beta primer mix that a second PCR of roughly 6 to 12 cycles was run. TCRdb analysed the 5' RACE reads with MiXCR anew, one entry per CDR3 protein. The profile covers about 1.4 million distinct CDR3 sequences, with 59% appearing a single time and over 6.5% taken by the ten largest. Sequencing was performed on blood. This chain uses TRBV20-1 with TRBJ2-1; TRBD2 is a possible D gene (6 bases). This TCR came from a man aged 18 to 35 in good health. CDR3 nucleotide sequence: TGCAGTGCAACACCTAGCGAGTACAATGAGCAGTTCTTC. This codes for CSATPSEYNEQFF.